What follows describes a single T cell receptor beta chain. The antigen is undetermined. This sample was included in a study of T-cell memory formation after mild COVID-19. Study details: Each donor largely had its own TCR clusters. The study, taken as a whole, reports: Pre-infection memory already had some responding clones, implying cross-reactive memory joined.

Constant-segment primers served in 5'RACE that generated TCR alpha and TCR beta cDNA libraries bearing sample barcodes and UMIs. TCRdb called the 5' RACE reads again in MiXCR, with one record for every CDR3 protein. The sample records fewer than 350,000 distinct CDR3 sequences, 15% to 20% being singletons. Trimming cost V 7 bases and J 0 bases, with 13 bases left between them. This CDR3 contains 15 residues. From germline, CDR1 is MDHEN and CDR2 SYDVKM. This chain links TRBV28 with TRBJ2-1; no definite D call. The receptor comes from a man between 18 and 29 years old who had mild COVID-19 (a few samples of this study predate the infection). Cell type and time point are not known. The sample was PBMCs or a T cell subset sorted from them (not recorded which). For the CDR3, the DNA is TGTGCCAGCAACCTGGGGTGGAGCTCCTACAATGAGCAGTTCTTC. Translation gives CASNLGWSSYNEQFF.